Sequencing of this T cell receptor (beta chain) was carried out in a study of T cell responses to AZD1222 COVID-19 vaccine. Whole-study results and caveats: Sampled repertoires all dated from after the peak T cell response. Just a handful of AZD1222 recipients tested seropositive at baseline.

A note on this clone: The antigen is unknown.

Clones were sequenced by immunoSEQ multiplex PCR, and TCRdb holds only the in-frame ones, with some missing. The top ten hold 25% to 30% of the sample, which has 75,000 to 85,000 clones, approximately 80% seen once. The germline CDR1 and CDR2 sequences are SEHNR and FQNEAQ (reference sequence). The V end lost 5 bases, the J end lost 1 base, and 14 bases lay between the germline ends. CDR3 length equals 16 residues. The sample in question was peripheral blood, obtained 28 days after the second dose of the MenACWY control vaccine. This chain uses TRBV7-9 with TRBJ2-2; tentative D call: TRBD2 (6 bases). The receptor comes from an adult who received the MenACWY meningococcal vaccine as a control. The CDR3 coding sequence is TGTGCCAGCAGCCACCGGGACGGGGGGAACACCGGGGAGCTGTTTTTT. Protein product: CASSHRDGGNTGELFF.